This entry is about one TCR beta chain. The data belong to a study of blood T cell repertoires in COVID-19. On the study more broadly: Researchers got acute and convalescent COVID-19 samples from the United States, Italy and Spain. PBMCs, B-cell-depleted T cells, or T cells were the source of the cDNA or gDNA that made up the material.

The table came from immunoSEQ multiplex PCR; TCRdb's copy has only in-frame clones and leaves some out. The sample consists of around 94,000 clones, 70% to 90% of them appearing once. The receptor was derived from a man aged 45-65 years with active COVID-19. The sequenced sample consisted of peripheral blood.

CDR3 nucleotide sequence: TGCGCCAGCAGCTGGTCAGGAACTAATGAAAAACTGTTTTTT. It specifies CASSWSGTNEKLFF. The rearrangement joins TRBV5-1 to TRBJ1-4; D is unresolved. Trimming left V 3 bases short and J 1 base short, with 7 bases between. The CDR3 runs to 14 residues. Germline V gene lookup returns CDR1 SGHRS and CDR2 YFSETQ.